The 4 T cell receptor beta chains given below trace back to one sample, sequenced in a study of a mutant IDH1 vaccine in newly diagnosed glioma. This table comes from immunoSEQ multiplex PCR, and its TCRdb copy is limited to in-frame clones, with some not included. The sample carries under 40,000 clones, around 80% recorded once. Time point meaning: week 35, safety follow-up. Vaccination used 300 ug of mutant IDH1 20-mer peptide per dose, with topical imiquimod. For these TCRs, the target antigens are not known. This sample comprised PBMCs, obtained from a glioma patient whose treatment included an IDH1 peptide vaccine. Receptors originate from a woman in her forties with glioma.

The CDR3 here is CASSLITGGGRAEAFF. The CDR3 bases are TGTGCCAGCAGCTTAATAACAGGAGGGGGTAGGGCTGAAGCTTTCTTT. J is TRBJ1-1 and V is TRBV7-9, with D maybe TRBD1 (6 bases). The V end was cut by 2 bases, the J end by 6 bases, with 19 bases between. Germline loops: CDR1 SEHNR, CDR2 FQNEAQ (reference sequence). The CDR3 has 16 residues.

The rearrangement uses TRBV23-1 and TRBJ1-1; D call uncertain. TRBV23-1 is assigned to the ORF class and has an uncertain function. V was clipped by 0 bases and J by 0 bases, with 14 bases between them. The CDR3 has 17 residues. In DNA form, the CDR3 reads TGCGCCAGCAGTCAATCAGATCCGGGCCCCTTGAACACTGAAGCTTTCTTT. Translation: CASSQSDPGPLNTEAFF.

This clone is termed medium-sized (0.01 to 0.1%). The V call is TRBV4-1, the J call TRBJ1-5; 10 positions match TRBD1. CDR1 is MGHRA and CDR2 is YSYEKL in the germline V gene. The trim removed 2 bases at V and 4 bases at J, leaving 8 bases unmatched. CDR3 length: 17 residues. CDR3 nucleotide sequence: TGCGCCAGCAGCCAATCCGAGACAGGGGGCCTTAATCAGCCCCAGCATTTT. This translates into CASSQSETGGLNQPQHF.

The CDR3 DNA sequence: TGCGCCAGCAGCCAAGTACTGTCTAGCACAGATACGCAGTATTTT. It specifies CASSQVLSSTDTQYF. V and J are TRBV4-1 and TRBJ2-3; D is ambiguous. Looked up from germline, CDR1 is MGHRA and CDR2 is YSYEKL. V was clipped by 1 base and J by 0 bases, with 8 bases between them. The CDR3 loop spans 15 amino acids.